These T cell receptor beta chains were read from a single sample in a study of cytomegalovirus exposure and HLA in healthy donors. Generated by immunoSEQ multiplex PCR, the TCRdb table keeps only in-frame clones and is missing some. Among some 150,000 clones listed, roughly 77% were seen once. Sequencing was done on a sample of PBMCs. The receptors shown here come from a human donor in good health. Each CDR3 is given with its conserved first and last residue. The D gene is left open where the match is weak.

j_gene	v_gene	d_gene	CDR3aa
TRBJ1-2	TRBV13	TRBD1	CASSPRGQGMSGYTF
TRBJ1-2	TRBV4-2	.	CASSQAGYGYTF
TRBJ2-7	TRBV15	.	CATSRDVGQLTYEQYF
TRBJ2-2	TRBV4-3	.	CASSQESGTYTGELFF
TRBJ1-5	TRBV4-1	TRBD1	CASSQVAGTGTQPQHF
TRBJ2-7	TRBV2	TRBD1	CASSVGQGYEQYF
TRBJ2-1	TRBV10-1	.	CASSDGSNEQFF
TRBJ1-1	TRBV5-4	.	CASSLEAGPNTEAFF
TRBJ1-2	TRBV19	.	CASAHLQGGSYGYTF
TRBJ2-5	TRBV6-1	.	CASARVGGGGETQYF
TRBJ1-5	TRBV9	.	CASSPSPTEPQHF
TRBJ1-2	TRBV25-1	.	CASSYPKGGAWGYTF
TRBJ1-2	TRBV28	TRBD1	CASRNPRGYYGYTF
TRBJ2-1	TRBV19	TRBD2	CASSILAGATYNEQFF
TRBJ2-2	TRBV4-3	TRBD2	CASSQVPGLANTGELFF
TRBJ2-5	TRBV6-1	.	CASSVIDSQETQYF
TRBJ1-1	TRBV5-4	.	CASTPGGGSAEAFF